This T cell receptor (beta chain) comes out of a study of monozygotic twins with inflammatory bowel disease. TCRdb reprocessed the 5' RACE reads and stores each CDR3 protein as one record, lacking DNA. This table lists some 400,000 distinct CDR3 sequences. The germline gives CDR1 MNHNY, CDR2 SVGAGI (reference sequence). The CDR3 runs 12 residues. The receptor comes from a human donor with ulcerative colitis or Crohn's disease, or a healthy co-twin of an affected twin (not recorded which). This chain joins TRBV6-6 and TRBJ1-5; the TRBD1 assignment by TCRdb is unverifiable without DNA. Specimen: blood. The CDR3 sequence: CASMGVGQPQHF.